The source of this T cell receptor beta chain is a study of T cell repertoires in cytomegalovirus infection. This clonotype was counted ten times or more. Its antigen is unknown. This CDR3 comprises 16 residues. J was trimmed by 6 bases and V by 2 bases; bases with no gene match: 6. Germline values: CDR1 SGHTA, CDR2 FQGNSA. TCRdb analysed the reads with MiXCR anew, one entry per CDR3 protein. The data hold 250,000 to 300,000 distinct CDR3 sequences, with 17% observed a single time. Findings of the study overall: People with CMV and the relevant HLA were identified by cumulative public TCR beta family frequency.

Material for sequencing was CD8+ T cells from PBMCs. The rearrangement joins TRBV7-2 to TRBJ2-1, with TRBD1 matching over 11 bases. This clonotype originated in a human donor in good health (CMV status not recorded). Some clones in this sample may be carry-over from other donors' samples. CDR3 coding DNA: TGTGCCAGCAGCTTAAGAGGACAGGGGGCGCCCAATGAGCAGTTCTTC. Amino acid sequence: CASSLRGQGAPNEQFF.